The next 3 T cell receptor beta chains were all read from a single sample in a study of blood T cells in healthy people across ages. A second about 7 to 12 cycle PCR used barcoded and J-beta primers. From the 5' RACE reads, TCRdb called clonotypes with MiXCR, one entry per CDR3 protein. Of 1.5 million to 2 million distinct CDR3 sequences listed, 28% are singletons. Sequences were obtained from blood. Every receptor here comes from a woman younger than 45 in good health.

This clonotype was found many times. This sequence joins TRBV9 and TRBJ2-5, with 7 bases aligning to TRBD1. This CDR3 has 15 residues. V was clipped by 4 bases and J by 4 bases; unmatched bases: 10. The V gene's germline CDR1 is SGDLS and CDR2 YYNGEE. CDR3 DNA sequence: TGTGCCAGCAGCCCAACCGACAGGGCGGGAGAGACCCAGTACTTC. Its protein is CASSPTDRAGETQYF. Together with reference TRBV9 and TRBJ2-5, the CDR3 gives the full variable domain: DSGVTQTPKHLITATGQRVTLRCSPRSGDLSVYWYQQSLDQGLQFLIQYYNGEERAKGNILERFSAQQFPDLHSELNLSSLELGDSALYFCASSPTDRAGETQYFGPGTRLLVL.

This clonotype was observed many times. The rearrangement links TRBV29-1 to TRBJ2-7, with 9 bases matching TRBD2. The CDR3 runs 13 residues. After removal of 2 bases from V and 6 bases from J, the junction contained 5 bases not matched to a gene. Germline assignment: CDR1 SQVTM and CDR2 ANQGSEA. As DNA, the CDR3 is TGCAGCGTTGAACTGCGGGAGGGTCGCGAGCAGTACTTC. Translation gives CSVELREGREQYF.

This clonotype was detected only a few times. The CDR3 DNA is TGTGCCAGCAGCTTCGTAGCGGAAGTGAACTACGAGCAGTACTTC. Translated, it gives CASSFVAEVNYEQYF. The rearrangement links TRBV7-2 to TRBJ2-7; a possible D gene is TRBD2 (6 bases). The V and J ends lost 3 bases and 3 bases respectively, with 15 bases between them. CDR3 size: 15 residues. In germline, CDR1 is SGHTA, CDR2 FQGNSA.